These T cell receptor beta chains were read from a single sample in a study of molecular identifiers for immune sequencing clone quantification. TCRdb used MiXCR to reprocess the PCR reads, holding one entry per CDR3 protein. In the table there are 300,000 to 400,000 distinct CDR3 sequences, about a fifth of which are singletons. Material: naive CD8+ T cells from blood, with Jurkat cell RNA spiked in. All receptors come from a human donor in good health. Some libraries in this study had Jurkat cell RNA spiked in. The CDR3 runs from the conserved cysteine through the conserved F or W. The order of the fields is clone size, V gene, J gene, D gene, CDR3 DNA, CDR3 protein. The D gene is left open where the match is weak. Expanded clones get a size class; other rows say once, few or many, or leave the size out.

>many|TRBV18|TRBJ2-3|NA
TGTGCCAGCTCACCTGAGAAGAGGGAGGATACGCAGTATTTT
CASSPEKREDTQYF
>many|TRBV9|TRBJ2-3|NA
TGTGCCAGCAGCTGGAGGGACAGTGACACAGATACGCAGTATTTT
CASSWRDSDTDTQYF
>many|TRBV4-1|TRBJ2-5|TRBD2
TGCGCCAGCAGCCCGAGCCCGCGGGGGGCCTATGAGGCCCAGTACTTC
CASSPSPRGAYEAQYF
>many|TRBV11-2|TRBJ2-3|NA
TGTGCCAGCAGCCCGTGGACTTCTAGCACAGATACGCAGTATTTT
CASSPWTSSTDTQYF
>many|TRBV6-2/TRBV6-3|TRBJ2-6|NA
TGTGCCAGCAGTTACTCGAGTACGGGGGCTGGGGCCAACGTCCTGACTTTC
CASSYSSTGAGANVLTF
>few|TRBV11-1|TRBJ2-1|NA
TGTGCCAGCAGCTTATCTGGGGACCCCAACTACAATGAGCAGTTCTTC
CASSLSGDPNYNEQFF
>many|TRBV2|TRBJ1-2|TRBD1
TGTGCCAGCAACCCCGGACAGGAACCGTTCTATGGCTACACCTTC
CASNPGQEPFYGYTF
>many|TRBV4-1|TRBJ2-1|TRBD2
TGCGCCAGCAGCCAAGATGGTAGCGGGGGGTCGATTGAGCAGTTCTTC
CASSQDGSGGSIEQFF
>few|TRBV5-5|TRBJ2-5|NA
TGTGCCAGCAGCCCAGCGGACGGCCAAGAGACCCAGTACTTC
CASSPADGQETQYF
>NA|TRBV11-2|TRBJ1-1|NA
TGTGCCAGCAGCGGGGACTGGTCCATGAACACTGAAGCTTTCTTT
CASSGDWSMNTEAFF
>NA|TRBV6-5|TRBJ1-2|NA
TGTGCCAGCACCCCAAGGGGGGCGTATGGCTACACCTTC
CASTPRGAYGYTF
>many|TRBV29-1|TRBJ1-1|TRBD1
TGCAGCGTGTACAGGGGCCAGAACACTGAAGCTTTCTTT
CSVYRGQNTEAFF
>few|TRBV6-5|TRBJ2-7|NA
TGTGCCAGCGGTCACAGTTCGAGTTACGAGCAGTACTTC
CASGHSSSYEQYF
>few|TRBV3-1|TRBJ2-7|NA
TGTGCCAGCACCCGACTGAGAGTGACAGCTTGGAGCTACGAGCAGTACTTC
CASTRLRVTAWSYEQYF
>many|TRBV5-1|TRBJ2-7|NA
TGCGCCAGCAGCTTGGACGGCAGTCCCTACGAGCAGTACTTC
CASSLDGSPYEQYF
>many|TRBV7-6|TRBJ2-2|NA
TGTGCCAGCAGTTTTACCGGGGAGCTGTTTTTT
CASSFTGELFF
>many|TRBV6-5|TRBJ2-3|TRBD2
TGTGCCAGCATCTCGGGACTAGCGGGCACAGATACGCAGTATTTT
CASISGLAGTDTQYF
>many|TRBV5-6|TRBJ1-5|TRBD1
TGTGCCAGCAGCTCCGGACAGGAGAATAGCAATCAGCCCCAGCATTTT
CASSSGQENSNQPQHF
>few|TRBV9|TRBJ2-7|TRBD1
TGTGCCAGCAGCACCGGACAGGGGACAGTGTACGAGCAGTACTTC
CASSTGQGTVYEQYF
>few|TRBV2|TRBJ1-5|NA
TGTGCCAGCAGGAGACAGGTGGGCTGTGAGCCCCAGCATTTT
CASRRQVGCEPQHF
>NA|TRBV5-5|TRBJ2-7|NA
TGTGCCAGCAGCCCAGACACAAACTCCTACGAGCAGTACTTC
CASSPDTNSYEQYF
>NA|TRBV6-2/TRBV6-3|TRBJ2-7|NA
TGTGCCAGCAGTTTGTTGAGCTCCTACGAGCAGTACTTC
CASSLLSSYEQYF
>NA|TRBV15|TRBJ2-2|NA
TGTGCCACCAGCAGAGATCCGCAGGTCCTTCTCACCGGGGAGCTGTTTTTT
CATSRDPQVLLTGELFF
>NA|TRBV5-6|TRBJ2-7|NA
TGTGCCAGCAGCTTGGACCGGTCTAAATCCTACGAGCAGTACTTC
CASSLDRSKSYEQYF
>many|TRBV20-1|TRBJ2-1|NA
TGCAGTGGAGGACGGGCTAGAGGTATAAATGAGCAGTTCTTC
CSGGRARGINEQFF
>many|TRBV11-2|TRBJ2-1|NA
TGTGCCAGCAGCGGGGAGAGCTCCTACAATGAGCAGTTCTTC
CASSGESSYNEQFF
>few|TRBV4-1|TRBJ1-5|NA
TGCGCCAGCAGCCAAGGGCCTAGGGGTGGCAATCAGCCCCAGCATTTT
CASSQGPRGGNQPQHF
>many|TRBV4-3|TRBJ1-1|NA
TGCGCCAGCAGCCAAGAAACTGGCAGGGTGAACACTGAAGCTTTCTTT
CASSQETGRVNTEAFF
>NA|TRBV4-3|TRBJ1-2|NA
TGCGCCAGCAGCCCCGGCCGAGGCTCATATGGCTACACCTTC
CASSPGRGSYGYTF
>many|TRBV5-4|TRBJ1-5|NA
TGTGCCAGCAGCTTGTTAGGGGAGGGTCAGCCCCAGCATTTT
CASSLLGEGQPQHF
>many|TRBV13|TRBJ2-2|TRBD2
TGTGCCAGCGTAATGGGAGGGTCCACCGGGGAGCTGTTTTTT
CASVMGGSTGELFF
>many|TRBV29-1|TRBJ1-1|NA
TGCAGCGTTGTAACGAACACTGAAGCTTTCTTT
CSVVTNTEAFF
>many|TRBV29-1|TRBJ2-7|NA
TGCAGCGTTGAATGGTCTGATCTGGGGGACGAGCAGTACTTC
CSVEWSDLGDEQYF
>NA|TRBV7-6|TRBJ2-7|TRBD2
TGTGCCAGCAGCCCTTCTAGCGGGAGTTACGAGCAGTACTTC
CASSPSSGSYEQYF
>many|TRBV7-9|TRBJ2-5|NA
TGTGCCAGCAGCTTTATGTTACAAGAGACCCAGTACTTC
CASSFMLQETQYF
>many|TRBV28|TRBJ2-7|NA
TGTGCCAGCAGTTTTCGGGGGAGAAACGAGCAGTACTTC
CASSFRGRNEQYF
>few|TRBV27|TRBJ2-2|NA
TGTGCCAGCAGTCCCATCACCCCCACAGGACACACCGGGGAGCTGTTTTTT
CASSPITPTGHTGELFF
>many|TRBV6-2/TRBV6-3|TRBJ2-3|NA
TGTGCCAGCACCCCGGGGTACCTTAGCACAGATACGCAGTATTTT
CASTPGYLSTDTQYF
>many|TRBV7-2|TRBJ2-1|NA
TGTGCCAGCAGCTTAGAGGACGTGGTGGTAGGGCCCTACAATGAGCAGTTCTTC
CASSLEDVVVGPYNEQFF
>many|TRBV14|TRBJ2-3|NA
TGTGCCAGCAGCCAATATAAGACAGATACGCAGTATTTT
CASSQYKTDTQYF
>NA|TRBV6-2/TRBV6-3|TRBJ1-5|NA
TGTGCCAGCAGTTCCGCCCCCGGGACACTGGATCAGCCCCAGCATTTT
CASSSAPGTLDQPQHF
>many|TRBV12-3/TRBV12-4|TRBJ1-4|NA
TGTGCCAGCAGCTACCCGCAGGCTCGTGAAAAACTGTTTTTT
CASSYPQAREKLFF
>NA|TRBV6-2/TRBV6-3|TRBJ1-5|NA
TGTGCCAGCAGTAACCCCGCGGGGGTCAATCAGCCCCAGCATTTT
CASSNPAGVNQPQHF
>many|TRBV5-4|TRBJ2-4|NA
TGTGCCAGCAGCTCGTGGGGTGGCAAAAACATTCAGTACTTC
CASSSWGGKNIQYF
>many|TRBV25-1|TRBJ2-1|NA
TGTGCCAGCAGTGAAACGGGGGTGAACAATGAGCAGTTCTTC
CASSETGVNNEQFF
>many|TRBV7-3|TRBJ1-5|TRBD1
TGTGCCAGCAGCCCAAATGGGGAAGGACAGGAGCGATACAATCAGCCCCAGCATTTT
CASSPNGEGQERYNQPQHF
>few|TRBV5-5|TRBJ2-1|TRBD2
TGTGCCAGCAGCCTAACGACTAGCGAGACCTACAATGAGCAGTTCTTC
CASSLTTSETYNEQFF
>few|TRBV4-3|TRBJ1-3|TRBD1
TGCGCCAGCAGAGGACAGGCGTCCTCTGGAAACACCATATATTTT
CASRGQASSGNTIYF
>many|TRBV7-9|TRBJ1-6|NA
TGTGCCAGCAGCTTATTGGGACAATCACCCCTCCACTTT
CASSLLGQSPLHF
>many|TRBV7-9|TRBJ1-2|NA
TGTGCCAGCAGCCCCCCTAGTGCACAGGTCAGCAAAGGCTACACCTTC
CASSPPSAQVSKGYTF
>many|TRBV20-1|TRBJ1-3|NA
TGCAGTGCTAGAAAGGGGCTGGGAAACACCATATATTTT
CSARKGLGNTIYF
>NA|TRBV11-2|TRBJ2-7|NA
TGTGCCAGCAGCTACGCCTCTGGGCACTCCTACGAGCAGTACTTC
CASSYASGHSYEQYF
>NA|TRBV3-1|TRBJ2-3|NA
TGTGCCAGCAGCCTAGACACGGAGTCCACAGATACGCAGTATTTT
CASSLDTESTDTQYF
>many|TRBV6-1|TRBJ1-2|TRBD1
TGTGCCAGCAGATGGGACAGGGGAAACTATGGCTACACCTTC
CASRWDRGNYGYTF
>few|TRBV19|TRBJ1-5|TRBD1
TGTGCCAGTAGCACTTGGGGGACAGGGATGTTTCAGCCCCAGCATTTT
CASSTWGTGMFQPQHF
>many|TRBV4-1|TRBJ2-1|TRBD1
TGCGCCAGCAGCCAAGCTGGGGGACCAGGGGGTGAGCAGTTCTTC
CASSQAGGPGGEQFF
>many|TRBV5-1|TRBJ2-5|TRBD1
TGCGCCAGCAGCCACGCAGGGGGTCAGGAGACCCAGTACTTC
CASSHAGGQETQYF
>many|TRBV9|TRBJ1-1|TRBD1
TGTGCCAGTACTGGGGGAACAGGGGGCACTGAAGCTTTCTTT
CASTGGTGGTEAFF
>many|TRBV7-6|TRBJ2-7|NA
TGTGCCAGCAGCTCCAATCCCAGCGGAGGGGGCAGGGAGCAGTACTTC
CASSSNPSGGGREQYF